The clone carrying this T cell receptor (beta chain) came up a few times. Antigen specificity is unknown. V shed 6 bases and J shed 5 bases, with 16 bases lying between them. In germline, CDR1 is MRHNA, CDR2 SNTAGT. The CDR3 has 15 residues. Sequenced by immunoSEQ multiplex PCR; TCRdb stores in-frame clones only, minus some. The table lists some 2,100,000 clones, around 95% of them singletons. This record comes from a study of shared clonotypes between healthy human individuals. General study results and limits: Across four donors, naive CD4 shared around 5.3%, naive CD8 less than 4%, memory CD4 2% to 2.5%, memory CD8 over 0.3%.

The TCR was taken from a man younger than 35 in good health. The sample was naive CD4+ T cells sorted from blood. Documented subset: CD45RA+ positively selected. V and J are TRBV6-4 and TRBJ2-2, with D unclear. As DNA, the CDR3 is TGTGCCAGCAGCCTCTATGGAAGTGGGACCGGGGAGCTGTTTTTT. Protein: CASSLYGSGTGELFF.